The 19 T cell receptor beta chains given below trace back to one sample, sequenced in a study of blood T cell repertoires in COVID-19. Clones were read by immunoSEQ multiplex PCR, and TCRdb kept only the in-frame ones, dropping some. The sample includes 120,000 to 150,000 clones, around 80% seen only once; the top ten take roughly 3.4%. Sequenced material: peripheral blood. These receptor sequences come from a man aged 60 to 69 with acute or convalescent COVID-19.

The chain uses TRBV6-2 or TRBV6-3 and TRBJ2-7, with a tentative D call TRBD2 (5 bases). Germline V CDR1 and CDR2: MNHEY, SVGEGT. The length of the CDR3 is 12 residues. V was shortened by 0 bases and J by 9 bases, with 9 bases between the two germline ends. CDR3 DNA: TGTGCCAGCAGTTACTCGGCGGGCTCGCAGTACTTC. The encoded protein is CASSYSAGSQYF.

The V gene is TRBV6-5, the J gene TRBJ1-1; the D is unclear. Germline CDR1 reads MNHEY; CDR2 reads SVGAGI. CDR3 length equals 13 residues. V lost 5 bases, J lost 0 bases, and 7 bases lay in between. CDR3 residues: CASSHTLNTEAFF. CDR3 bases: TGTGCCAGCAGTCACACACTGAACACTGAAGCTTTCTTT.

The chain is built from TRBV28 and TRBJ2-1; tentatively, D is TRBD2 (5 bases). The germline V gene has CDR1 MDHEN and CDR2 SYDVKM. The V gene lost 6 bases and the J gene lost 0 bases, with 9 bases spanning the gap. The CDR3 is 14 residues long. CDR3 coding DNA: TGTGCCAGCAGAAGCGGAGGCTCCTACAATGAGCAGTTCTTC. It encodes CASRSGGSYNEQFF.

The chain links TRBV6-4 to TRBJ2-1; 9 bases are a match to TRBD1. This CDR3 contains 13 residues. Trimming cost V 5 bases and J 7 bases; bases outside gene matches: 3. Looked up from germline, CDR1 is MRHNA and CDR2 is SNTAGT. The CDR3 DNA is TGTGCCAGCAGTAGGACAGGGGTAAATGAGCAGTTCTTC. Its protein product is CASSRTGVNEQFF.

The genes are TRBV18 and TRBJ1-1, with TRBD1 as a possible D gene (6 bases). Between the trimmed V and J ends, which lost 5 bases and 4 bases, there was a span of 14 bases. Germline CDR1 and CDR2: KGHSH and LQKENI. This CDR3 contains 14 residues. Here the CDR3 DNA reads TGTGCCAGCTCAACCTCGACAGGTATCACTGAAGCTTTCTTT. The encoded protein is CASSTSTGITEAFF.

This clone came up a few times. The V call is TRBV5-1, the J call TRBJ1-2, with TRBD1 matching over 7 bases. Germline CDR1 SGHRS, CDR2 YFSETQ. This CDR3 comprises 16 residues. Trimming removed 4 bases from V and 1 base from J; junction bases left unmatched: 10. The CDR3 protein is CASSIGQVESNYGYTF. The CDR3 DNA reads as TGCGCCAGCAGCATTGGACAGGTGGAGAGTAACTATGGCTACACCTTC.

The CDR3 region is CASSFMTGEGKLFF. For the CDR3, the DNA is TGTGCCAGCAGCTTTATGACAGGGGAGGGAAAACTGTTTTTT. V gene TRBV5-8 combines with J gene TRBJ1-4; 8 nucleotides agree with TRBD1. CDR3 length equals 14 residues. With V trimmed by 2 bases and J by 10 bases, 7 bases remained unmatched. Germline lookup yields CDR1 SGHTS and CDR2 YDEGEE.

The CDR3 reads CASSAQDRGGSLYEQYF. CDR3 sequence (DNA): TGTGCCAGCAGTGCCCAGGACAGGGGAGGGAGCCTCTACGAGCAGTACTTC. The chain joins TRBV6-1 to TRBJ2-7; 9 positions match TRBD1. V trimming: 4 bases; J trimming: 3 bases; junction bases outside the gene matches: 13. Per the germline V gene, CDR1 is MNHNS and CDR2 is SASEGT. CDR3 length equals 17 residues.

J is TRBJ1-1 and V is TRBV19, with D perhaps TRBD1 (6 bases). The CDR3 is 14 residues long. CDR1 and CDR2 from the germline V gene are LNHDA and SQIVND (reference sequence). Trimming removed 4 bases from V and 3 bases from J, with 12 bases in between. CDR3 sequence: CASSTTWTDTEAFF. The CDR3 DNA sequence: TGTGCCAGTAGTACCACCTGGACAGACACTGAAGCTTTCTTT.

In regard to this clone: The sample carries other DNA sequences with the same CDR3. V is TRBV6-2 or TRBV6-3 and J is TRBJ2-2; 9 bases are shared with TRBD2. Germline V CDR1 and CDR2: MNHEY, SVGEGT. Trimming at V came to 5 bases and at J to 5 bases, leaving 3 bases not matched to a gene. This CDR3 has 14 residues. This chain's CDR3 is CASSLAGRTGELFF. In nucleotides, the CDR3 is TGTGCCAGCAGTCTAGCGGGACGTACCGGGGAGCTGTTTTTT.

The genes are TRBV27 and TRBJ1-2; unclear D gene. Germline V gives CDR1 MNHEY, CDR2 SMNVEV (reference sequence). The CDR3 totals 14 residues. Trimming shortened V by 6 bases and J by 0 bases, and 11 bases separated the two germline ends. CDR3 in amino acids: CASRSPGSNYGYTF. The DNA of the CDR3 is TGTGCCAGCAGATCCCCGGGTTCTAACTATGGCTACACCTTC.

The V and J genes are TRBV5-6 and TRBJ1-1; D ambiguous. V shed 0 bases and J shed 0 bases, with 12 bases lying between them. Per the germline V gene, CDR1 is SGHDT and CDR2 is YYEEEE. This CDR3 region has 16 residues. This CDR3 reads CASSLERLTMNTEAFF. CDR3 coding DNA: TGTGCCAGCAGCTTGGAGCGACTCACCATGAACACTGAAGCTTTCTTT.

This clone occurred a few times. The V and J genes are TRBV12-3 or TRBV12-4 and TRBJ1-1; a possible D gene is TRBD1 (5 bases). The CDR3 has 12 amino acids. Trimming pared 3 bases from V and 14 bases from J, leaving 16 bases between. CDR3 DNA sequence: TGTGCCAGCAGTTTCAGGGATCCCCCTCTCTTCTTT. This codes for CASSFRDPPLFF.

The chain employs TRBV9 and TRBJ2-2; 10 nucleotides line up with TRBD1. CDR1 and CDR2 from the germline V gene are SGDLS and YYNGEE. The CDR3 is 20 amino acids. V lost 0 bases, J lost 5 bases, and 16 bases stayed unmatched. Written as DNA, the CDR3 is TGTGCCAGCAGCGTAGGCCTTTCGGGACTACAGGGACAGGGGACCGGGGAGCTGTTTTTT. It encodes CASSVGLSGLQGQGTGELFF. Full variable domain (remainder filled in from reference TRBV9 and TRBJ2-2): DSGVTQTPKHLITATGQRVTLRCSPRSGDLSVYWYQQSLDQGLQFLIQYYNGEERAKGNILERFSAQQFPDLHSELNLSSLELGDSALYFCASSVGLSGLQGQGTGELFFGEGSRLTVL.

This chain links TRBV5-8 with TRBJ2-7, with TRBD1 as a possible D gene (6 bases). V gave up 3 bases and J gave up 0 bases, with 13 bases separating them. Germline CDR1 reads SGHTS; CDR2 reads YDEGEE. The CDR3 runs 15 residues. The CDR3 reads CASSSTGRRSYEQYF. DNA for the CDR3: TGTGCCAGCAGCTCGACAGGACGACGCTCCTACGAGCAGTACTTC.

There are a few counts of this clone. The chain uses TRBV4-3 and TRBJ2-5; TRBD1 is a possible D gene (5 bases). Trimming pared 1 base from V and 10 bases from J, leaving 16 bases between. Germline V CDR1 and CDR2: LGHNA, YSLEER. The CDR3 runs 14 residues. The CDR3 DNA reads as TGCGCCAGCAGCCAAGCTTTAAATCGAGACAGCCAGTACTTC. Protein: CASSQALNRDSQYF.

The rearrangement uses TRBV9 and TRBJ2-5, with D perhaps matching TRBD1 (5 bases). The ends were cut back, 4 bases at V and 5 bases at J, with 15 bases in the middle. There are 14 residues in the CDR3. Germline CDR1 is SGDLS and CDR2 is YYNGEE. The CDR3 loop reads CASSRVSKGETQYF. CDR3 sequence (DNA): TGTGCCAGCAGCCGGGTCTCAAAGGGGGAGACCCAGTACTTC.

The J gene is TRBJ2-1, the V gene TRBV3-1 (or the pseudogene TRBV3-2), with 13 bases fitting TRBD2. Trimming took 4 bases from V and 10 from J; bases not matched to a gene: 7. The CDR3 runs to 15 residues. Per the germline V gene, CDR1 is LGHDT and CDR2 is YNNKEL (reference sequence). The CDR3, as DNA: TGTGCCAGCAGCCGTGGACTAGCGGGAGATAGAGAGCAGTTCTTC. Protein sequence: CASSRGLAGDREQFF.

The rearrangement uses TRBV30 and TRBJ1-5; no clear D. Per germline, CDR1 GTSNPN and CDR2 SVGIG (reference sequence). V lost 1 base, J lost 5 bases, and 9 bases lay in between. There are 13 residues in the CDR3. The CDR3 sequence: CAWSDDTDQPQHF. In DNA form, the CDR3 reads TGTGCCTGGAGTGACGACACTGATCAGCCCCAGCATTTT.